Presented here are 11 T cell receptor beta chains from one specimen sequenced in a study of blood T cell repertoires in COVID-19. Assay used: immunoSEQ multiplex PCR; TCRdb lists only in-frame clones, some missing. The table lists 200,000 or so clones, nearly 90% of them singletons. Sequenced sample: peripheral blood. These receptors were obtained from a man aged 45-60 years with COVID-19, enrolled during active disease.

The V and J genes are TRBV29-1 and TRBJ2-2, with a weak D call TRBD2 (5 bases). The V end was cut by 4 bases, the J end by 5 bases, with 5 bases between. The CDR3 extends over 11 amino acids. CDR1 is SQVTM, CDR2 ANQGSEA, per germline. This CDR3 reads CSVGTTGELFF. In DNA form, the CDR3 reads TGCAGCGTTGGGACTACCGGGGAGCTGTTTTTT.

The V gene is TRBV7-2, the J gene TRBJ2-5, with 15 bases that match TRBD2. The CDR3 has 18 residues. CDR1 and CDR2 (germline): SGHTA, FQGNSA. The J segment lost 5 bases and the V segment lost 2 bases, leaving 9 bases of the junction unmatched. DNA for the CDR3: TGTGCCAGCAGCTTACCCTACGGACTAGCGGGAGGGTGGGAGACCCAGTACTTC. Its translation is CASSLPYGLAGGWETQYF.

CDR3 region: CASSVGGRSSGNTIYF. In DNA, the CDR3 is TGTGCCAGCAGCGTAGGAGGGAGATCCTCTGGAAACACCATATATTTT. The chain carries TRBV9 and TRBJ1-3; D unclear. This CDR3 contains 16 residues. V was trimmed by 0 bases and J by 0 bases, leaving 10 bases between them. The germline gives CDR1 SGDLS, CDR2 YYNGEE.

The chain carries TRBV5-1 and TRBJ1-2, with 7 bases lining up with TRBD1. V dropped 1 base and J dropped 3; count of bases not matched to a gene: 0. The germline V gene has CDR1 SGHRS and CDR2 YFSETQ. This CDR3 contains 13 residues. The DNA for the CDR3 is TGCGCCAGCAGCTTGACAGGGGACTATGGCTACACCTTC. It yields the protein CASSLTGDYGYTF.

CDR3 in DNA: TGTGCCAGCAGTGAAAATTTAGCGGGGGTGGGTGAGCAGTTCTTC. It is translated as CASSENLAGVGEQFF. The chain uses TRBV2 and TRBJ2-1, with 9 bases matching TRBD2. This CDR3 is built from 15 residues. Germline CDR1 and CDR2: SNHLY and FYNNEI. Losses at the gene ends were 2 bases for V and 9 bases for J; bases not matched to a gene: 8.

The chain employs TRBV15 and TRBJ1-2; TRBD1 is a possible D gene (6 bases). Germline-derived CDR1 and CDR2 are LNHNV and YYDKDF (reference sequence). CDR3 length: 13 amino acids. Deletions cut 1 base from V and 5 bases from J, with 8 bases between. CDR3 nucleotide sequence: TGTGCCACCAGCAGAGCCACAGGGTATGGCTACACCTTC. This translates into CATSRATGYGYTF.

The chain recombines TRBV6-2 or TRBV6-3 with TRBJ2-2; D not certain. Per the germline V gene, CDR1 is MNHEY and CDR2 is SVGEGT. The V gene lost 3 bases and the J gene lost 0 bases, with 5 bases spanning the gap. The CDR3 totals 14 residues. The DNA of the CDR3 is TGTGCCAGCAGTTATGCGGCGAACACCGGGGAGCTGTTTTTT. This sequence encodes CASSYAANTGELFF.

V gene TRBV14 combines with J gene TRBJ2-1; no firm D call. Germline-derived CDR1 and CDR2 are SGHDN and FVKESK. Between the trimmed V and J ends, which lost 0 bases and 3 bases, there was a span of 3 bases. The CDR3 has 13 amino acids. The CDR3 region is CASSQESYNEQFF. The CDR3 DNA sequence: TGTGCCAGCAGCCAAGAGAGCTACAATGAGCAGTTCTTC.

The chain recombines TRBV30 with TRBJ1-2, with 7 bases fitting TRBD1. The CDR3 spans 14 residues. Germline CDR1 and CDR2: GTSNPN and SVGIG (reference sequence). Trimming cost V 6 bases and J 4 bases; bases outside gene matches: 11. CDR3 residues: CACQTTGQLYGYTF. The CDR3 bases are TGTGCCTGCCAAACAACGGGACAGCTCTATGGCTACACCTTC.

V is TRBV27 and J is TRBJ1-2; 7 nucleotides line up with TRBD1. The CDR3 spans 11 residues. V trimming: 8 bases; J trimming: 4 bases; junction bases outside the gene matches: 1. The germline gives CDR1 MNHEY, CDR2 SMNVEV (reference sequence). CDR3 amino acids: CASGQVYGYTF. In DNA, the CDR3 is TGTGCCAGCGGACAGGTCTATGGCTACACCTTC.

The chain employs TRBV7-3 and TRBJ2-7; TRBD1 agrees at 11 bases. CDR1 is SGHTA, CDR2 FQGTGA, per germline. The J segment lost 2 bases and the V segment lost 0 bases, leaving 3 bases of the junction unmatched. There are 16 residues in the CDR3. CDR3 DNA sequence: TGTGCCAGCAGCTTAACCGGGACAGGGGGACCCTACGAGCAGTACTTC. Protein product: CASSLTGTGGPYEQYF. Drawing the rest from reference TRBV7-3 and TRBJ2-7, the complete variable domain is GAGVSQTPSNKVTEKGKYVELRCDPISGHTALYWYRQSLGQGPEFLIYFQGTGAADDSGLPNDRFFAVRPEGSVSTLKIQRTERGDSAVYLCASSLTGTGGPYEQYFGPGTRLTVT.